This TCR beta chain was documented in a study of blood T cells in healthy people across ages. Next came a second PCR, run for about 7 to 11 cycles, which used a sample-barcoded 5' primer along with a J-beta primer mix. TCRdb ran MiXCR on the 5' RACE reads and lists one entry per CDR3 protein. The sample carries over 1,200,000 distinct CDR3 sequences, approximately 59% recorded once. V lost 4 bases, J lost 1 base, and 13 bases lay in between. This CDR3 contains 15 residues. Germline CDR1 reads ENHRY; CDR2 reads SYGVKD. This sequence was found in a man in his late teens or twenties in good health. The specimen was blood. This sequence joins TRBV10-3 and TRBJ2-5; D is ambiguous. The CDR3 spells CAISARVTGQETQYF. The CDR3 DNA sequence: TGTGCCATCAGTGCAAGGGTTACGGGCCAAGAGACCCAGTACTTC.